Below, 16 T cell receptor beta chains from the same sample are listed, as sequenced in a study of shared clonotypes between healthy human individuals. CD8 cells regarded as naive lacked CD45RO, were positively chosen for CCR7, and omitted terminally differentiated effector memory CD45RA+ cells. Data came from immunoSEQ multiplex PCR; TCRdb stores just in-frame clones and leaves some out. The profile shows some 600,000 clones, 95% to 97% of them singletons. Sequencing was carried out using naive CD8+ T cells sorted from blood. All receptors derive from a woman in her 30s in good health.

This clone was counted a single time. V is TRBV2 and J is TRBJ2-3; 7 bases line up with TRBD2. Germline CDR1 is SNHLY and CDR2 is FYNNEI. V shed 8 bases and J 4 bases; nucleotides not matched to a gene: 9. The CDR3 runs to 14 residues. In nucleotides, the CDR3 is TGTGCCAGCGGGGGGGAGGGGCACTCAGATACGCAGTATTTT. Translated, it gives CASGGEGHSDTQYF.

CDR3 region: CASSLIEGGTNEKLFF. CDR3 bases: TGTGCCAGCAGCTTAATTGAGGGCGGAACTAATGAAAAACTGTTTTTT. The J gene is TRBJ1-4, the V gene TRBV7-9; D gene unclear. Germline CDR1 reads SEHNR; CDR2 reads FQNEAQ (reference sequence). V lost 2 bases, J lost 1 base, and 11 bases lay in between. The CDR3 runs 16 residues.

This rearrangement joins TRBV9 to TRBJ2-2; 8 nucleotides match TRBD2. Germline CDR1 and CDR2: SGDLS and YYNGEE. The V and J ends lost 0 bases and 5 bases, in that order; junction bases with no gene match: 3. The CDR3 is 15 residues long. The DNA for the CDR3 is TGTGCCAGCAGCGTAGTCGGGAGGGTTACCGGGGAGCTGTTTTTT. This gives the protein CASSVVGRVTGELFF.

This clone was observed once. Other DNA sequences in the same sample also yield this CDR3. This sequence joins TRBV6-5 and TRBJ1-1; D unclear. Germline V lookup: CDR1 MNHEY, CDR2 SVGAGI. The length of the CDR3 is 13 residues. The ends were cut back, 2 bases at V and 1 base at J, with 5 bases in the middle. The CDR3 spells CASSYSRNTEAFF. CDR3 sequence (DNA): TGTGCCAGCAGTTACAGCAGGAACACTGAAGCTTTCTTT.

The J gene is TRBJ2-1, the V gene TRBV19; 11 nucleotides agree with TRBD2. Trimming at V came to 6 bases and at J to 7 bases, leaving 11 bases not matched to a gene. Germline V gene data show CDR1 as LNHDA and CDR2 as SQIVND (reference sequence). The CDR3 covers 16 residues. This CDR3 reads CASSLTSGRRLNEQFF. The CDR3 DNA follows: TGTGCCAGTAGCCTAACTAGCGGGAGAAGATTAAATGAGCAGTTCTTC.

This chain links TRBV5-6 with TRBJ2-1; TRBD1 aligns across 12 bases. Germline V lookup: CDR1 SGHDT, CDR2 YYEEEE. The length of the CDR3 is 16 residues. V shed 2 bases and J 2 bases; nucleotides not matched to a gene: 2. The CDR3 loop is CASSLGTGGTYNEQFF. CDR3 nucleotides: TGTGCCAGCAGCTTAGGGACAGGGGGCACCTACAATGAGCAGTTCTTC.

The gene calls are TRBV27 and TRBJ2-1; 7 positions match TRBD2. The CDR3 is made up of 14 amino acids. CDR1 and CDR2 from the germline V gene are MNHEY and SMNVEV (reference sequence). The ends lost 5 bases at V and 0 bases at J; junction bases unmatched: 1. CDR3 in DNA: TGTGCCAGCAGTAGGGACTACTCCTACAATGAGCAGTTCTTC. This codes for CASSRDYSYNEQFF.

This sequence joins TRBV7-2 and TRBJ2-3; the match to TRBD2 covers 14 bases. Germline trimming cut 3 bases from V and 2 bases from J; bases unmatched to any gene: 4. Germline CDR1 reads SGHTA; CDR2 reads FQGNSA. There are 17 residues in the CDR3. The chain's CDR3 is CASSFGLAGGLTDTQYF. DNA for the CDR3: TGTGCCAGCAGCTTCGGACTAGCGGGAGGACTCACAGATACGCAGTATTTT.

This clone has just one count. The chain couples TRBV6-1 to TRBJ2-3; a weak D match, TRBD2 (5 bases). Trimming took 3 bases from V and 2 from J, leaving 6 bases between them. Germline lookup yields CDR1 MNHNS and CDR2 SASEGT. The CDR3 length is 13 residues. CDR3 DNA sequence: TGTGCCAGCAGTGACGGGATCACAGATACGCAGTATTTT. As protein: CASSDGITDTQYF.

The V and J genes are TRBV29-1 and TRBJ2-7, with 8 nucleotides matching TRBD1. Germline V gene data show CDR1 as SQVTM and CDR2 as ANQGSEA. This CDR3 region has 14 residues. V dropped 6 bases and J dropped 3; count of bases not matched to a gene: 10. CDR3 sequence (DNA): TGCAGCGTCCAAACAGGGGGGAATATCTACGAGCAGTACTTC. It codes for CSVQTGGNIYEQYF.

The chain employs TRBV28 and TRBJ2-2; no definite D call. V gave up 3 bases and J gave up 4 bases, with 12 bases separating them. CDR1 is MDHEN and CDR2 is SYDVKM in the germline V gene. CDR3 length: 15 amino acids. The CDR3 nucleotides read TGTGCCAGCAGTTTTAAAGTCGTCCGCACCGGGGAGCTGTTTTTT. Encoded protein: CASSFKVVRTGELFF.

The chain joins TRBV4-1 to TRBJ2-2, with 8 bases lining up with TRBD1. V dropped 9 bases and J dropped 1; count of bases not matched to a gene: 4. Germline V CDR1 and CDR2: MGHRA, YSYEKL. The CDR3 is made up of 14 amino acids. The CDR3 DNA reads TGCGCCAGTTCGGGACAGGTGAACACCGGGGAGCTGTTTTTT. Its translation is CASSGQVNTGELFF.

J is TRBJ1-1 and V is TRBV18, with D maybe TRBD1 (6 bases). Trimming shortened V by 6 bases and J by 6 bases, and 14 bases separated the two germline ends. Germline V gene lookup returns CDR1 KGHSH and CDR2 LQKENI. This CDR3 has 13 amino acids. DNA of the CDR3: TGTGCCAGCTCGCGTACAGGGATGCCTGAAGCTTTCTTT. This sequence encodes CASSRTGMPEAFF.

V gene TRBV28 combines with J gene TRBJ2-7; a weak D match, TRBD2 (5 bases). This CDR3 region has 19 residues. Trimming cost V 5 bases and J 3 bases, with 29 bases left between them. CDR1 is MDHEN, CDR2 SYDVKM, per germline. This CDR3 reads CASSIPPRGPEGYNYEQYF. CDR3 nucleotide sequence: TGTGCCAGCAGTATACCTCCCCGAGGTCCCGAGGGTTATAACTACGAGCAGTACTTC. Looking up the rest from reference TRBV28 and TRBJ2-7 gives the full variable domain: DVKVTQSSRYLVKRTGEKVFLECVQDMDHENMFWYRQDPGLGLRLIYFSYDVKMKEKGDIPEGYSVSREKKERFSLILESASTNQTSMYLCASSIPPRGPEGYNYEQYFGPGTRLTVT.

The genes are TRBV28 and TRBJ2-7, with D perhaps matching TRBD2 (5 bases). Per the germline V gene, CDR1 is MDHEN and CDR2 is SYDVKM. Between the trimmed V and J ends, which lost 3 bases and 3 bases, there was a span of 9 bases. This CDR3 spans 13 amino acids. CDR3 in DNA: TGTGCCAGCAGTTTCCAGGAGGACTACGAGCAGTACTTC. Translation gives CASSFQEDYEQYF.

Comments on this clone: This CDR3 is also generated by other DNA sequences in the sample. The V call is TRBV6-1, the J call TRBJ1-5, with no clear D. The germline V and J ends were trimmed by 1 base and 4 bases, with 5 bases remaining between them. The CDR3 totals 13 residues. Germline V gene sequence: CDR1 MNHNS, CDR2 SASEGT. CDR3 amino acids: CASSEGRNQPQHF. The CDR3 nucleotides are TGTGCCAGCAGTGAAGGGAGAAATCAGCCCCAGCATTTT.